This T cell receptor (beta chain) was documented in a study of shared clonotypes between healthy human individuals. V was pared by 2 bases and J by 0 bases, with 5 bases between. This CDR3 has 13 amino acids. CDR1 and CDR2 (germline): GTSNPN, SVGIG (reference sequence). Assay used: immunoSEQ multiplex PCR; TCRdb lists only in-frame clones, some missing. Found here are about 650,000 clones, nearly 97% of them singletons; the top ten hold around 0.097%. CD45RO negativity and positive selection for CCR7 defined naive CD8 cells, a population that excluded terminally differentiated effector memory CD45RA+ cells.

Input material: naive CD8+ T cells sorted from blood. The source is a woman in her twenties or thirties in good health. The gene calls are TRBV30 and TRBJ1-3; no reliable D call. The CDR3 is CAWSQSSGNTIYF. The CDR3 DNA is TGTGCCTGGAGTCAGAGCTCTGGAAACACCATATATTTT.